Each of the 8 T cell receptor beta chains below was sequenced from the same sample in a study of CD8 T cells in ankylosing spondylitis. MiXCR, applied by TCRdb to the 5' RACE reads, yields one record per CDR3 protein. Of around 150,000 distinct CDR3 sequences in the sample, 25% to 35% are singletons; the top ten hold about 6%. The sequencing input was synovial fluid, either unsorted or a sorted T cell fraction (not recorded which). All receptors derive from a male donor with ankylosing spondylitis.

This rearrangement joins TRBV20-1 to TRBJ2-7; 14 bases align to TRBD2. The ends lost 3 bases at V and 0 bases at J; junction bases unmatched: 4. CDR1 is DFQATT and CDR2 is SNEGSKA in the germline V gene (reference sequence). CDR3 size: 16 residues. Written as DNA, the CDR3 is TGCAGTGCTAGGACTAGCGGGAGGGAAAGCTCCTACGAGCAGTACTTC. It codes for CSARTSGRESSYEQYF.

The chain links TRBV18 to TRBJ2-3; possible D gene TRBD2, 5 bases. The germline V gene encodes CDR1 KGHSH and CDR2 LQKENI. Trimming pared 1 base from V and 6 bases from J, leaving 14 bases between. CDR3 length: 15 residues. The CDR3 spells CASSPLGLEPDTQYF. The CDR3, as DNA: TGTGCCAGCTCACCACTTGGACTCGAACCCGATACGCAGTATTTT.

The chain uses TRBV28 and TRBJ1-5; D not resolved. Trimming took off 7 bases at V and 7 bases at J, with 14 bases between the two ends. This CDR3 spans 13 amino acids. Germline CDR1 is MDHEN and CDR2 is SYDVKM. The chain's CDR3 is CASIIEPGQPQHF. Written as DNA, the CDR3 is TGTGCCAGCATTATTGAACCCGGGCAGCCCCAGCATTTT.

CDR3 DNA sequence: TGCAGTGCTAGAGATCTAAGGCAGGGGAATGAAAAACTGTTTTTT. Protein: CSARDLRQGNEKLFF. The rearrangement joins TRBV20-1 to TRBJ1-4; a weak D match, TRBD1 (6 bases). CDR1 is DFQATT, CDR2 SNEGSKA, per germline (reference sequence). V lost 0 bases and J lost 5, with 13 bases in between. This CDR3 comprises 15 residues.

This clonotype showed up just a few times. The chain has TRBV12-3 or TRBV12-4 and TRBJ2-3; D not certain. Trimming cost V 5 bases and J 0 bases, with 6 bases left between them. The CDR3 spans 13 residues. The CDR3 bases are TGTGCCAGCAGTCAGGCTAGCACAGATACGCAGTATTTT. Its protein is CASSQASTDTQYF.

There are a few counts of this clonotype. The rearrangement joins TRBV11-2 to TRBJ2-1; 9 bases line up with TRBD2. The V segment lost 0 bases and the J segment 7 bases; nucleotides outside the gene matches: 13. Germline lookup yields CDR1 SGHAT and CDR2 FQNNGV. The CDR3 is 18 amino acids. DNA of the CDR3: TGTGCCAGCAGCTTAGAAGTACTAGCGGGTTATTCGGTAAATGAGCAGTTCTTC. Translated: CASSLEVLAGYSVNEQFF.

This clonotype occurred many times. This chain links TRBV10-1 with TRBJ2-2; no clear D gene. The V end was cut by 0 bases, the J end by 3 bases, with 5 bases between. Looked up from germline, CDR1 is WNHNN and CDR2 is SYGVQD (reference sequence). The CDR3 covers 14 residues. The CDR3, as DNA: TGCGCCAGCAGTGAGTCTTGGGACACCGGGGAGCTGTTTTTT. Its translation is CASSESWDTGELFF.

This clonotype was counted many times. DNA of the CDR3: TGTGCCAGCTCACCGACGCTTTCGGGGTTGAACAATGAGCAGTTCTTC. It yields the protein CASSPTLSGLNNEQFF. The chain links TRBV18 to TRBJ2-1; tentative D call: TRBD2 (5 bases). Germline values: CDR1 KGHSH, CDR2 LQKENI. The CDR3 length is 16 residues. V lost 3 bases, J lost 5 bases, and 17 bases lay in between.